Presented here are 24 T cell receptor beta chains from one specimen sequenced in a study of T cells after yellow fever vaccination. TCRdb re-called the 5' RACE reads through MiXCR, storing one row per CDR3 protein. The table includes 100,000 or so distinct CDR3 sequences, approximately 9% detected once. Sequenced here: CD8+ T cells not binding an NS4B(214-222) dextramer, sorted from PBMCs, sampled about 2 weeks after the first yellow fever vaccination. The receptors come from a man aged 18 to 29 who received the YFV17D yellow fever vaccine.

The chain combines TRBV6-5 with TRBJ2-3; D possibly uses TRBD1 or TRBD2 (5 bases each). V dropped 4 bases and J dropped 2 bases, with 10 bases sitting between them. Germline values: CDR1 MNHEY, CDR2 SVGAGI. The CDR3 consists of 14 residues. The CDR3 region is CASSSGGPTDTQYF. In nucleotides, the CDR3 is TGTGCCAGCAGTTCTGGGGGTCCCACAGATACGCAGTATTTT.

This clonotype was seen more than once but under ten times. The chain couples TRBV19 to TRBJ2-2; tentatively, D is TRBD1 (6 bases). Trimming shortened V by 7 bases and J by 3 bases, and 12 bases separated the two germline ends. In germline, CDR1 is LNHDA, CDR2 SQIVND (reference sequence). There are 14 residues in the CDR3. CDR3 nucleotides: TGTGCCAGTAACCGAGGGGGTTACACCGGGGAGCTGTTTTTT. As protein: CASNRGGYTGELFF. Combining the CDR3 with reference TRBV19 and TRBJ2-2 gives the whole variable domain DGGITQSPKYLFRKEGQNVTLSCEQNLNHDAMYWYRQDPGQGLRLIYYSQIVNDFQKGDIAEGYSVSREKKESFPLTVTSAQKNPTAFYLCASNRGGYTGELFFGEGSRLTVL.

V and J are TRBV29-1 and TRBJ2-5; D unclear. The CDR3 has 13 residues. CDR1 and CDR2 from the germline V gene are SQVTM and ANQGSEA. Trimming pared 3 bases from V and 4 bases from J, leaving 12 bases between. This CDR3 reads CSVDSDGRETQYF. The CDR3 DNA reads as TGCAGCGTTGACTCAGACGGAAGAGAGACCCAGTACTTC.

This clonotype has just a few counts. V is TRBV6-5 and J is TRBJ2-7, with D perhaps TRBD1 (6 bases). Trimming left V 4 bases short and J 5 bases short, with 15 bases between. Germline lookup yields CDR1 MNHEY and CDR2 SVGAGI. This CDR3 spans 14 amino acids. The CDR3 sequence: CASSFYRENDEQYF. CDR3 nucleotide sequence: TGTGCCAGCAGTTTCTACAGGGAAAACGACGAGCAGTACTTC.

This clonotype was recorded many times. This chain connects TRBV4-3 to TRBJ1-1, with TRBD1 as a possible D gene (5 bases). Germline CDR1 and CDR2: LGHNA and YSLEER. Trimming pared 0 bases from V and 0 bases from J, leaving 11 bases between. The CDR3 runs to 16 residues. The CDR3 nucleotides are TGCGCCAGCAGCCAAGATCCCGCAGGGATGAACACTGAAGCTTTCTTT. Protein: CASSQDPAGMNTEAFF.

This clonotype came up a few times. The V gene is TRBV7-7, the J gene TRBJ2-2; D not resolved. The V and J ends lost 5 bases and 1 base respectively, with 8 bases between them. The CDR3 covers 14 residues. The germline CDR1 and CDR2 sequences are SSHAT and FNYEAQ (reference sequence). CDR3 amino acids: CASSPKRNTGELFF. In DNA form, the CDR3 reads TGTGCCAGCAGCCCAAAGCGGAACACCGGGGAGCTGTTTTTT.

This clonotype was seen a few times. The rearrangement joins TRBV29-1 to TRBJ1-2, with 10 bases aligning to TRBD1. The CDR3 contains 13 residues. The germline CDR1 and CDR2 sequences are SQVTM and ANQGSEA. V was pared by 6 bases and J by 3 bases, with 4 bases of the junction left unmatched. This CDR3 is CSVTGGRDYGYTF. The CDR3 nucleotides read TGCAGCGTGACAGGGGGCCGGGACTATGGCTACACCTTC. The full variable domain, in which reference TRBV29-1 and TRBJ1-2 provide the parts outside the CDR3, is SAVISQKPSRDICQRGTSLTIQCQVDSQVTMMFWYRQQPGQSLTLIATANQGSEATYESGFVIDKFPISRPNLTFSTLTVSNMSPEDSSIYLCSVTGGRDYGYTFGSGTRLTVV.

The J gene is TRBJ2-5, the V gene TRBV7-3; TRBD2 aligns across 12 bases. The CDR3 runs 15 residues. J gave up 5 bases and V 2 bases, and 3 bases lay outside the gene matches. Looked up from germline, CDR1 is SGHTA and CDR2 is FQGTGA. CDR3 amino acids: CASSLGLAGLETQYF. The CDR3 DNA reads TGTGCCAGCAGCTTAGGACTAGCGGGGTTGGAGACCCAGTACTTC.

This clonotype showed up many times. The V and J genes are TRBV4-1 and TRBJ2-2; D gene unclear. V lost 0 bases and J lost 0, with 8 bases in between. The CDR3 contains 16 residues. Germline V CDR1 and CDR2: MGHRA, YSYEKL. The CDR3 DNA is TGCGCCAGCAGCCAAGATGCGAGACCGAACACCGGGGAGCTGTTTTTT. Translating gives CASSQDARPNTGELFF.

The rearrangement links TRBV5-5 to TRBJ2-7, with TRBD1 identical over 8 bases. V trimming: 5 bases; J trimming: 5 bases; junction bases outside the gene matches: 9. The CDR3 covers 14 residues. The germline V gene has CDR1 SGHKS and CDR2 YYEKEE (reference sequence). The CDR3 is CASRKPGQVDEQYV. CDR3 coding DNA: TGTGCCAGCAGGAAGCCGGGACAGGTAGACGAGCAGTACGTC.

This clonotype was counted only a few times. The genes are TRBV4-3 and TRBJ1-2; 9 bases align to TRBD1. Germline V gene sequence: CDR1 LGHNA, CDR2 YSLEER. The CDR3 sequence is 16 residues long. The trim removed 1 base at V and 5 bases at J, leaving 8 bases unmatched. The CDR3 bases are TGCGCCAGCAGCCAAGGGATATGGACAGGGGAATATGGCTACACCTTC. Its translation is CASSQGIWTGEYGYTF.

A few counts support this clonotype. The chain links TRBV12-3 or TRBV12-4 to TRBJ2-4; a possible D gene is TRBD1 (5 bases). The CDR3 is made up of 15 amino acids. Trimming removed 8 bases from V and 3 bases from J, with 17 bases in between. CDR3 sequence: CASFTGWLVKNIQYF. CDR3 sequence (DNA): TGTGCCAGCTTCACAGGTTGGCTTGTCAAAAACATTCAGTACTTC.

The chain recombines TRBV4-1 with TRBJ2-7; TRBD1 or TRBD2 may be the D gene (5 bases each). The CDR3 is made up of 13 amino acids. Trimming stripped 0 bases from V and 4 bases from J, with 7 bases between. Germline CDR1 is MGHRA and CDR2 is YSYEKL. The CDR3 coding sequence is TGCGCCAGCAGCCAAGATTGGGGGTACGAGCAGTACTTC. This sequence encodes CASSQDWGYEQYF.

This clonotype was seen a few times. The V gene is TRBV7-9, the J gene TRBJ2-3; 7 bases align to TRBD1. The germline gives CDR1 SEHNR, CDR2 FQNEAQ (reference sequence). Trimming removed 5 bases from V and 0 bases from J; junction bases left unmatched: 8. CDR3 length: 16 amino acids. CDR3 DNA: TGTGCCAGCAGCGCCGGGGACAGTTCTAGCACAGATACGCAGTATTTT. It translates to CASSAGDSSSTDTQYF.

The table lists this clonotype with a few counts. The rearrangement links TRBV27 to TRBJ1-1; tentative D call: TRBD1 (6 bases). The CDR3 sequence is 16 residues long. The germline CDR1 and CDR2 sequences are MNHEY and SMNVEV (reference sequence). V was trimmed by 0 bases and J by 0 bases, leaving 11 bases between them. In DNA, the CDR3 is TGTGCCAGCAGTTTATCGGTCAGGACAGTGAACACTGAAGCTTTCTTT. Translating gives CASSLSVRTVNTEAFF.

The chain employs TRBV20-1 and TRBJ2-7; 8 positions agree with TRBD1. This CDR3 is built from 13 residues. Trimming at V came to 4 bases and at J to 2 bases, leaving 4 bases not matched to a gene. CDR1 is DFQATT, CDR2 SNEGSKA, per germline (reference sequence). CDR3 nucleotides: TGCAGTGCTATGGACAGGGCAACCTACGAGCAGTACTTC. Translating gives CSAMDRATYEQYF.

Many counts were recorded for this clonotype. The chain combines TRBV9 with TRBJ2-3, with 12 bases aligning to TRBD2. Germline values: CDR1 SGDLS, CDR2 YYNGEE. After removal of 4 bases from V and 0 bases from J, the junction contained 3 bases not matched to a gene. The CDR3 has 16 amino acids. CDR3 sequence: CASSRLAGASTDTQYF. CDR3 in DNA: TGTGCCAGCAGCAGACTAGCGGGGGCCAGCACAGATACGCAGTATTTT.

V is TRBV20-1 and J is TRBJ1-1; D perhaps matches TRBD1 (5 bases). CDR1 and CDR2 (germline): DFQATT, SNEGSKA (reference sequence). The CDR3 is made up of 12 amino acids. The CDR3 loop reads CRAGQRNTEAFF. The CDR3 nucleotides are TGCAGGGCGGGGCAAAGGAACACTGAAGCTTTCTTT.

The chain uses TRBV4-1 and TRBJ1-1; maybe TRBD1 (5 bases). The germline V gene encodes CDR1 MGHRA and CDR2 YSYEKL. Between the trimmed V and J ends, which lost 0 bases and 1 base, there was a span of 12 bases. This CDR3 has 16 residues. In DNA, the CDR3 is TGCGCCAGCAGCCAAGATCGGGGGGGAGGGAACACTGAAGCTTTCTTT. This codes for CASSQDRGGGNTEAFF.

The chain has TRBV9 and TRBJ1-6, with D hard to call. Germline V gene lookup returns CDR1 SGDLS and CDR2 YYNGEE. This CDR3 is 16 amino acids long. Trimming left V 4 bases short and J 0 bases short, with 11 bases between. The chain's CDR3 is CASSSTVSSYNSPLHF. Here the CDR3 DNA reads TGTGCCAGCAGCTCCACAGTGAGCTCCTATAATTCACCCCTCCACTTT.

This clonotype was seen a few times. The CDR3 protein is CASSFRAGGQRETQYF. CDR3 coding DNA: TGTGCCAGCAGTTTTCGAGCAGGGGGGCAGAGGGAGACCCAGTACTTC. The chain joins TRBV12-3 or TRBV12-4 to TRBJ2-5; tentative D call: TRBD1 (7 bases). The CDR3 contains 16 residues. V shed 3 bases and J shed 5 bases, with 19 bases lying between them.

This clonotype came up a few times. The rearrangement uses TRBV29-1 and TRBJ2-6; possibly TRBD1 or TRBD2 for D (5 bases each). CDR1 and CDR2 (germline): SQVTM, ANQGSEA. This CDR3 has 16 amino acids. V gave up 4 bases and J gave up 2 bases, with 15 bases separating them. CDR3 loop: CSVVDVEGTGANVLTF. CDR3 sequence (DNA): TGCAGCGTTGTTGACGTCGAGGGGACTGGGGCCAACGTCCTGACTTTC.

The V call is TRBV4-3, the J call TRBJ1-2; D gene ambiguous. Germline-derived CDR1 and CDR2 are LGHNA and YSLEER. The CDR3 loop spans 14 amino acids. Trimming left V 0 bases short and J 4 bases short, with 9 bases between. This chain's CDR3 is CASSQDRVGYGYTF. CDR3 nucleotides: TGCGCCAGCAGCCAAGATAGAGTCGGCTATGGCTACACCTTC.

The chain employs TRBV12-3 or TRBV12-4 and TRBJ1-2; D may be TRBD1 (5 bases). V was shortened by 1 base and J by 8 bases, with 11 bases between the two germline ends. The CDR3 is made up of 13 amino acids. The CDR3 here is CASSLGGAGGYTF. The CDR3 DNA sequence: TGTGCCAGCAGTTTAGGCGGGGCTGGGGGCTACACCTTC.